These 10 T cell receptor beta chains came from one sample sequenced in a study of T cells in Graves' hyperthyroidism and ophthalmopathy (dated by TCRdb to the late 2010s). To prepare the library, multiplex PCR was applied. This sample was sequenced with an Illumina HiSeq 2000. The TCR beta CDR3 regions were amplified from RNA transcripts. A first-round RT-PCR of the TCR CDR3 used the HTBI primer set with the Qiagen OneStep RT-PCR kit. TCRdb redid the processing of the public reads, applying fastp at Q25 and MiXCR, and retained in-frame beta chains. Each entry merges the rows of one CDR3 protein and shows their most common DNA and genes. The sample includes some 690,000 distinct CDR3 sequences, with 15% to 20% observed a single time. In total, the top ten clones hold around 15% of the sample. Sequencing was done on a sample of blood. These receptors came from a man aged 45 to 65 with Graves' hyperthyroidism.

The chain uses TRBV6-1 and TRBJ1-3, with D maybe TRBD1 (6 bases). The CDR3 has 18 residues. Germline CDR1 is MNHNS and CDR2 is SASEGT. V was trimmed by 2 bases and J by 4 bases, leaving 21 bases between them. The CDR3 spells CASSERPLGGLSGNTIYF. CDR3 DNA sequence: TGTGCCAGCAGTGAAAGGCCGCTCGGGGGGCTCTCGGGAAACACCATATATTTT.

This clonotype occurred a few times. This chain joins TRBV7-9 and TRBJ1-1; D remains ambiguous. The V end lost 5 bases, the J end lost 1 base, and 14 bases lay between the germline ends. The CDR3 covers 15 residues. CDR1 and CDR2 (germline): SEHNR, FQNEAQ (reference sequence). CDR3 sequence: CASSLENGGNTEAFF. The CDR3 DNA sequence: TGTGCCAGCAGCCTCGAGAATGGAGGGAACACTGAAGCTTTCTTT.

In this sample, this clonotype turned up many times. The V and J genes are TRBV27 and TRBJ1-5; 8 bases fit TRBD1. With V trimmed by 3 bases and J by 2 bases, 6 bases remained unmatched. The CDR3 contains 16 residues. Germline V CDR1 and CDR2: MNHEY, SMNVEV (reference sequence). The CDR3 DNA follows: TGTGCCAGCAGTTTCCAGACAGGGGATGGCAATCAGCCCCAGCATTTT. It encodes CASSFQTGDGNQPQHF.

This clonotype came up a few times. V is TRBV20-1 and J is TRBJ2-7; 14 bases match TRBD2. Trimming took 0 bases from V and 7 from J; bases not matched to a gene: 8. Germline V gives CDR1 DFQATT, CDR2 SNEGSKA (reference sequence). This CDR3 has 16 residues. CDR3: CSAREGLAGEVREQYF. The CDR3 bases are TGCAGTGCTAGAGAGGGACTAGCGGGGGAGGTACGAGAGCAGTACTTC.

This clonotype showed up many times. DNA of the CDR3: TGCAGCGGAGGGACAGGGGGCGGGGGGGGGACCCAGTACTTC. Encoded protein: CSGGTGGGGGTQYF. The rearrangement links TRBV29-1 to TRBJ2-5; TRBD1 matches 12 bases. V gave up 7 bases and J gave up 7 bases; unmatched junction bases: 10. CDR3 length: 14 residues. In germline, CDR1 is SQVTM, CDR2 ANQGSEA.

This clonotype was observed at least ten times. The rearrangement links TRBV12-3 or TRBV12-4 to TRBJ1-1; D remains ambiguous. V lost 2 bases and J lost 5, with 6 bases in between. CDR3 length: 12 amino acids. CDR3 region: CASSLRGTEAFF. CDR3 sequence (DNA): TGTGCCAGCAGTTTAAGAGGAACTGAAGCTTTCTTT.

This clonotype was counted only a few times. J is TRBJ2-6 and V is TRBV19; 7 bases align to TRBD1. The V gene end was trimmed by 1 base and the J gene end by 4 bases; junction bases not matched to a gene: 13. Germline values: CDR1 LNHDA, CDR2 SQIVND (reference sequence). The CDR3 has 19 residues. CDR3 bases: TGTGCCAGTAGTATAGGATCGGCAACAGGGGTGAACGGGGCCAACGTCCTGACTTTC. The encoded protein is CASSIGSATGVNGANVLTF.

This clonotype showed up many times. Relative to the germline gene, one junction end is altered; a read error may explain this. The chain couples TRBV6-1 to TRBJ1-1; TRBD1 matches at 10 bases. The CDR3 has 15 residues. Germline CDR1 is MNHNS and CDR2 is SASEGT. The CDR3 bases are TGTGCCAGCAGTTCCGCGACAGGGGGCAACATTGAAGCTTTCTTT. As protein: CASSSATGGNIEAFF.

This clonotype was observed many times. CDR3 sequence: CATSDFGGRGNNEQFF. CDR3 DNA sequence: TGTGCCACCAGTGATTTTGGCGGGAGGGGGAACAATGAGCAGTTCTTC. V is TRBV24-1 and J is TRBJ2-1, with 9 bases aligning to TRBD2. Germline CDR1 is KGHDR and CDR2 is SFDVKD. CDR3 length equals 16 residues. Trimming at V came to 1 base and at J to 5 bases, leaving 5 bases not matched to a gene.

This clonotype was observed many times. This chain connects TRBV11-2 to TRBJ2-2, with D possibly matching TRBD1 (5 bases). The CDR3 length is 13 residues. Trimming shortened V by 3 bases and J by 5 bases, and 7 bases separated the two germline ends. Germline lookup yields CDR1 SGHAT and CDR2 FQNNGV. CDR3 protein: CASSFRGTGELFF. As DNA, the CDR3 is TGTGCCAGCAGCTTTAGGGGAACCGGGGAGCTGTTTTTT.